The next 18 T cell receptor beta chains were all read from a single sample in a study of blood T cell repertoires in COVID-19. Sequencing used immunoSEQ multiplex PCR; TCRdb keeps in-frame clones, though not all of them. In the table there are some 140,000 clones, under 80% of which are singletons. Specimen: peripheral blood. The receptors shown here come from a man at least 80 years old with acute or convalescent COVID-19.

The chain uses TRBV11-2 and TRBJ2-5; TRBD2 agrees at 10 bases. Looked up from germline, CDR1 is SGHAT and CDR2 is FQNNGV. The CDR3 runs 17 residues. The V and J ends lost 1 base and 1 base, in that order; junction bases with no gene match: 6. The CDR3 here is CASSLVGLAGGQETQYF. The CDR3 DNA sequence: TGTGCCAGCAGCTTAGTCGGCTTAGCGGGGGGCCAAGAGACCCAGTACTTC.

The V call is TRBV24-1, the J call TRBJ2-2, with TRBD2 identical over 11 bases. Trimming at V came to 1 base and at J to 0 bases, leaving 6 bases not matched to a gene. This CDR3 region has 19 residues. Germline CDR1 reads KGHDR; CDR2 reads SFDVKD. CDR3 nucleotides: TGTGCCACCAGTGATTTATCACTAGCGGGGGAGACGAACACCGGGGAGCTGTTTTTT. Encoded protein: CATSDLSLAGETNTGELFF.

About this clone: The sample has other DNA sequences that encode this CDR3 too. This chain joins TRBV7-9 and TRBJ1-2; D is ambiguous. Trimming took 3 bases from V and 2 from J, leaving 4 bases between them. The CDR3 has 12 residues. Germline values: CDR1 SEHNR, CDR2 FQNEAQ (reference sequence). DNA for the CDR3: TGTGCCAGCAGCTTGTCGAACTATGGCTACACCTTC. Translated: CASSLSNYGYTF.

CDR3 coding DNA: TGTGCCAGCAGCTACCGACAGGGCACCTACGAGCAGTACTTC. This sequence encodes CASSYRQGTYEQYF. The chain joins TRBV7-9 to TRBJ2-7; 7 positions agree with TRBD1. V shed 4 bases and J 2 bases; nucleotides not matched to a gene: 5. CDR1 SEHNR and CDR2 FQNEAQ come from the germline V gene (reference sequence). The CDR3 runs to 14 residues.

The chain couples TRBV28 to TRBJ1-4; 8 bases line up with TRBD1. Germline-derived CDR1 and CDR2 are MDHEN and SYDVKM. Trimming took 3 bases from V and 5 from J; bases not matched to a gene: 2. The CDR3 contains 14 residues. This chain's CDR3 is CASSFSGGNEKLFF. The CDR3 nucleotides read TGTGCCAGCAGTTTTTCAGGGGGCAATGAAAAACTGTTTTTT. The full variable domain, rest sourced from reference TRBV28 and TRBJ1-4, is DVKVTQSSRYLVKRTGEKVFLECVQDMDHENMFWYRQDPGLGLRLIYFSYDVKMKEKGDIPEGYSVSREKKERFSLILESASTNQTSMYLCASSFSGGNEKLFFGSGTQLSVL.

This sequence joins TRBV3-1 (or the pseudogene TRBV3-2) and TRBJ2-6; no clear D gene. There are 14 residues in the CDR3. Germline assignment: CDR1 LGHDT and CDR2 YNNKEL (reference sequence). V lost 1 base and J lost 1, with 2 bases in between. The CDR3, as DNA: TGTGCCAGCAGCCAAGTATCTGGGGCCAACGTCCTGACTTTC. Translated: CASSQVSGANVLTF.

The chain combines TRBV3-1 (or the pseudogene TRBV3-2) with TRBJ2-5, with D possibly matching TRBD2 (6 bases). V gave up 3 bases and J gave up 1 base, with 12 bases separating them. Germline V lookup: CDR1 LGHDT, CDR2 YNNKEL (reference sequence). The CDR3 is 15 amino acids. This CDR3 reads CASSHSGGSQETQYF. The DNA of the CDR3 is TGTGCCAGCAGCCATAGCGGAGGGAGCCAAGAGACCCAGTACTTC.

J is TRBJ2-2 and V is TRBV18; 7 bases map to TRBD1. The CDR3 length is 16 residues. Trimming took 5 bases from V and 0 from J; bases not matched to a gene: 6. Germline V gene sequence: CDR1 KGHSH, CDR2 LQKENI. In nucleotides, the CDR3 is TGTGCCAGCTCAGATAAGGGACAGCCGAACACCGGGGAGCTGTTTTTT. Translating it yields CASSDKGQPNTGELFF.

The rearrangement joins TRBV29-1 to TRBJ1-1; D is perhaps TRBD1 (6 bases). This CDR3 spans 15 amino acids. The V end was cut by 6 bases, the J end by 0 bases, with 17 bases between. The germline V gene has CDR1 SQVTM and CDR2 ANQGSEA. CDR3: CSVRLRTVMNTEAFF. The CDR3 nucleotides read TGCAGCGTCCGCCTCCGGACAGTCATGAACACTGAAGCTTTCTTT.

This clone was seen only a few times. V and J are TRBV2 and TRBJ1-6; D possibly corresponds to TRBD1 (6 bases). Germline values: CDR1 SNHLY, CDR2 FYNNEI. The CDR3 has 14 residues. V dropped 3 bases and J dropped 10 bases, with 13 bases sitting between them. The CDR3 DNA follows: TGTGCCAGCAGTGAGGGGGGGCTGAGGTCACCCCTCCACTTT. Amino acids: CASSEGGLRSPLHF.

The rearrangement uses TRBV10-2 and TRBJ2-2; D not certain. This CDR3 has 14 amino acids. The germline CDR1 and CDR2 sequences are WSHSY and SAAADI. Trimming took 3 bases from V and 6 from J, leaving 11 bases between them. The CDR3: CASSEGRRPGELFF. The CDR3 coding sequence is TGCGCCAGCAGTGAAGGTCGGCGGCCCGGGGAGCTGTTTTTT.

The gene calls are TRBV18 and TRBJ1-4; 8 positions match TRBD1. The CDR3 extends over 15 amino acids. CDR1 is KGHSH and CDR2 is LQKENI in the germline V gene. The junction had 7 bases not matched to a gene; V was cut back by 3 bases and J by 7 bases. This CDR3 reads CASSPPDRAAEKLFF. Written as DNA, the CDR3 is TGTGCCAGCTCACCGCCGGACAGGGCGGCTGAAAAACTGTTTTTT.

CDR3 residues: CSVGAGPYEQYF. The CDR3 DNA sequence: TGCAGCGTTGGAGCGGGGCCCTACGAGCAGTACTTC. V is TRBV29-1 and J is TRBJ2-7; 7 positions agree with TRBD2. Trimming took 4 bases from V and 2 from J; bases not matched to a gene: 2. Germline V gene data show CDR1 as SQVTM and CDR2 as ANQGSEA. The CDR3 contains 12 residues.

This clone appeared a few times. The CDR3 bases are TGTGCCAGCAGCTCGACAAGGAACACTGAAGCTTTCTTT. It is translated as CASSSTRNTEAFF. V and J are TRBV7-2 and TRBJ1-1; D not resolved. Germline assignment: CDR1 SGHTA and CDR2 FQGNSA. Trimming stripped 4 bases from V and 1 base from J, with 7 bases between. This CDR3 has 13 residues.

This clone was seen more than once but under ten times. CDR3 DNA sequence: TGTGCCAGCAGTTCTGACAGGGAGAATGGCTACACCTTC. This translates into CASSSDRENGYTF. The chain is built from TRBV6-6 and TRBJ1-2; 7 positions match TRBD1. V shed 4 bases and J 6 bases; nucleotides not matched to a gene: 5. The CDR3 is 13 residues long. The V gene's germline CDR1 is MNHNY and CDR2 SVGAGI (reference sequence).

The chain has TRBV11-2 and TRBJ1-6; D call uncertain. Germline CDR1 and CDR2: SGHAT and FQNNGV. The CDR3 is 15 amino acids. Trimming cost V 0 bases and J 7 bases, with 10 bases left between them. The CDR3 region is CASSLERGSNSPLHF. The CDR3 DNA reads TGTGCCAGCAGCTTAGAGCGGGGTTCAAATTCACCCCTCCACTTT.

The chain carries TRBV28 and TRBJ2-3, with D possibly matching TRBD1 (6 bases). The CDR3 loop spans 15 amino acids. Germline CDR1 reads MDHEN; CDR2 reads SYDVKM. Trimming pared 4 bases from V and 8 bases from J, leaving 19 bases between. Here the CDR3 reads CASSSIRDTAGTQYF. The CDR3, as DNA: TGTGCCAGCAGTTCAATCCGGGACACCGCTGGTACGCAGTATTTT.

This chain joins TRBV19 and TRBJ1-2, with 7 nucleotides matching TRBD1. The germline gives CDR1 LNHDA, CDR2 SQIVND (reference sequence). This CDR3 has 15 amino acids. J was trimmed by 6 bases and V by 4 bases; bases with no gene match: 11. CDR3 in amino acids: CASSTRQGPWDGYTF. CDR3 bases: TGTGCCAGTAGTACACGACAGGGCCCTTGGGATGGCTACACCTTC.